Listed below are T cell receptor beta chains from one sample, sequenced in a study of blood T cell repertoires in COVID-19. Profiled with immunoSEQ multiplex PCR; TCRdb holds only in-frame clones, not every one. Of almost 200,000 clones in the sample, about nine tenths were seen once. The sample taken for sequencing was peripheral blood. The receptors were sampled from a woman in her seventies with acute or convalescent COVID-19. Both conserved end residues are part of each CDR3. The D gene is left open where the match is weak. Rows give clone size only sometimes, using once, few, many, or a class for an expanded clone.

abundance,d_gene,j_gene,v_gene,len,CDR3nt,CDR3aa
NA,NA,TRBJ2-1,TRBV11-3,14,TGTGCCAGCAGCTTGACGGGAACCTACAATGAGCAGTTCTTC,CASSLTGTYNEQFF
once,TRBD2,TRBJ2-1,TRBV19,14,TGTGCCAGTAGGATGGGGGCTAGCGGGCACGAGCAGTTCTTC,CASRMGASGHEQFF
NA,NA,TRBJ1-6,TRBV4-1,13,TGCGCCAGCAGCCAAGACGGGATTTCACCCCTCCACTTT,CASSQDGISPLHF
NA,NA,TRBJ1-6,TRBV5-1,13,TGCGCCAGCAGCTTGGACAGTGGGTCACCCCTCCACTTT,CASSLDSGSPLHF
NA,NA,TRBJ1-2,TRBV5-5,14,TGTGCCAGCAGCTTGGGAACGGCTAACTATGGCTACACCTTC,CASSLGTANYGYTF
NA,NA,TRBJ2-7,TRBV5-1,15,TGCGCCAGCAGCTTGGCCGTAGCGGGACAGGGCGAGCAATACTTC,CASSLAVAGQGEQYF
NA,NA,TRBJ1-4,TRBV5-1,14,TGCGCCAGCAGCTTAGGAGCAACTAATGAAAAACTGTTTTTT,CASSLGATNEKLFF
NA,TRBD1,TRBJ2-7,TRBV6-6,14,TGTGCCACCGGACGTGGACAGGGTTCCTACGAGCAGTACTTC,CATGRGQGSYEQYF
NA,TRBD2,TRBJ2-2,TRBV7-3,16,TGTGCCAGCAGCTTAAATAGCGGGAGACAGACCGGGGAGCTGTTTTTT,CASSLNSGRQTGELFF
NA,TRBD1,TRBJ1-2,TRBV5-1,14,TGCGCCAGCAGCCCCGAGACAGGGATCTATGGCTACACCTTC,CASSPETGIYGYTF
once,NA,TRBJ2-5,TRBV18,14,TGTGCCAGCTCACCGACCGGAACTAAAGAGACCCAGTACTTC,CASSPTGTKETQYF
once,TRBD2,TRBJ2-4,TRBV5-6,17,TGTGCCAGCAGCTTGGTACCGGGAGGGCCGGTCAAAAACATTCAGTACTTC,CASSLVPGGPVKNIQYF
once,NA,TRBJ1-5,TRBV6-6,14,TGTGCCACTGACCTCGGCAGGGTAGGTCAGCCCCAGCATTTT,CATDLGRVGQPQHF
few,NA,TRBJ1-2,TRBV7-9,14,TGTGCCAGCAGCTTAGCCGCAGGGATCGGCGGCTACACCTTC,CASSLAAGIGGYTF
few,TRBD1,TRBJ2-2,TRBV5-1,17,TGCGCCAGCAGCCCATACCTGGACAGGATAAACACCGGGGAGCTGTTTTTT,CASSPYLDRINTGELFF
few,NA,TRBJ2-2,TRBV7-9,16,TGTGCCAGCAGGCCGCCGGGGGGCCGCGACACCGGGGAGCTGTTTTTT,CASRPPGGRDTGELFF
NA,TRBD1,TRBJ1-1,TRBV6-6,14,TGTGCCAGCAGTCGACAGGGCCCGAACACTGAAGCTTTCTTT,CASSRQGPNTEAFF
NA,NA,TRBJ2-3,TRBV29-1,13,TGCAGCGCCGCGCGAGATACCACAGATACGCAGTATTTT,CSAARDTTDTQYF
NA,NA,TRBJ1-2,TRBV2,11,TGTGCCAGACAGTTGGGTGATGGCTACACCTTC,CARQLGDGYTF
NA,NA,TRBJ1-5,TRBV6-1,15,TGTGCCAGCAGTGAACAGAGGGATCGCAATCAGCCCCAGCATTTT,CASSEQRDRNQPQHF
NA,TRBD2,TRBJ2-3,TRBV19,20,TGTGCCAGTAGTATCCTCTGGAAGACTAGCGGGGGGGCTAGCACAGATACGCAGTATTTT,CASSILWKTSGGASTDTQYF
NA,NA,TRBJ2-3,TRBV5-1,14,TGCGCCAGCAGCGAGGGGGTAGGTCTCGATACGCAGTATTTT,CASSEGVGLDTQYF
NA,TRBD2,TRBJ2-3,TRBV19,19,TGTGCCAGTAGTATAGATTCTCCGGGACTAAGCGGGGGGGCTGATACGCAGTATTTT,CASSIDSPGLSGGADTQYF
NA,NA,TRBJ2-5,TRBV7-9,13,TGTGCCAGCAGCTTAGGGGGGCGGGAGACCCAGTACTTC,CASSLGGRETQYF
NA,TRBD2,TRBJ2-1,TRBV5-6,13,TGTGCCAGCAGCTTGGGACTAGCGGCATTGATGGTCTTC,CASSLGLAALMVF
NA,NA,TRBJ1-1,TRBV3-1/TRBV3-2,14,TGTGCCAGCAGCCAAGACAGGTCGAACACTGAAGCTTTCTTT,CASSQDRSNTEAFF
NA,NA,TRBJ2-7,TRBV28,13,TGTGCCAGCAGTTTAGCAGTCCGTTACGAGCAGTACTTC,CASSLAVRYEQYF
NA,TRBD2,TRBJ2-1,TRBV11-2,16,TGTGCCAGCAGCTTAAGGAGTAGCGGGAGCGACAATGAGCAGTTCTTC,CASSLRSSGSDNEQFF
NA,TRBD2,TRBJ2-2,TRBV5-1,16,TGCGCCAGCAGCACTCTTGGCGGGGGGAACACCGGGGAGCTGTTTTTT,CASSTLGGGNTGELFF
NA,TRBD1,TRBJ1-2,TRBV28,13,TGTGCCAGCAGTCGACAGGGGGCGCTTGGCTACACCTTC,CASSRQGALGYTF
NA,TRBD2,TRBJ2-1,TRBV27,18,TGTGCCAGCAGTTTGAAGCGGGGGGGCGTGAGCTCCTACAATGAGCAGTTCTTC,CASSLKRGGVSSYNEQFF
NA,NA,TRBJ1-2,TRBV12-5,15,TGTGCTAGTGGTTTGCTTACAGGAGCTAACTATGGCTACACCTTC,CASGLLTGANYGYTF
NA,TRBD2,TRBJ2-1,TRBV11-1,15,TGTGCCAGCAGCTTAGTGGGGACTAGCAGCAATGAGCAGTTCTTC,CASSLVGTSSNEQFF
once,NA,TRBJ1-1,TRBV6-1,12,TGTGCCAGCAGTCAGGTGGTCACTGAAGCTTTCTTT,CASSQVVTEAFF
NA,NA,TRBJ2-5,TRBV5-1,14,TGCGCCAGCAGCTTGATGACTGGGGAGGAGACCCAGTACTTC,CASSLMTGEETQYF
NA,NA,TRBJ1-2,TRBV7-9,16,TGTGCCAGCAGCTTGCTAGGTAGGGGTTCAGAGGATGGCTACACCTTC,CASSLLGRGSEDGYTF
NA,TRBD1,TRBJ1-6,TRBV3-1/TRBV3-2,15,TGTGCCAGCAGCCCCCAGGGGGCTGTAGGATCACCCCTCCACTTT,CASSPQGAVGSPLHF
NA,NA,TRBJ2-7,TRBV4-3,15,TGCGCCAGCAGCCAAGTAGTCGGAAGCGCCTACGAGCAGTACTTC,CASSQVVGSAYEQYF
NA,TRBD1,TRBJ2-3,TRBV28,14,TGTGCCGGAAAGGGGGCGGGTAGCACAGATACGCAGTATTTT,CAGKGAGSTDTQYF
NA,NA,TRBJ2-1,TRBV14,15,TGTGCCAGCAGCCAAGATGTACTTCCAAACAATGAGCAGTTCTTC,CASSQDVLPNNEQFF
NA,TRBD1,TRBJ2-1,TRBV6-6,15,TGTGCCAGCAGCTACCCAGGTCAGGGGGCCAGTGAGCAGTTCTTC,CASSYPGQGASEQFF
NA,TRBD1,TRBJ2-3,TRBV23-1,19,TGCGCCAGCAGTCAATTCCAGGGGGCGCTTCCTTTAAGGACAGATACGCAGTATTTT,CASSQFQGALPLRTDTQYF
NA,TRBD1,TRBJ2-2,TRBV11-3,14,TGTGCCAGCAGCTTGGGGACAGTTGCCGGGGAGCTGTTTTTT,CASSLGTVAGELFF
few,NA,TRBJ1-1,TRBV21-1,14,TGTGCCAGCAGCAAACCAGCCAGACTAGATGAAGCTTTCTTT,CASSKPARLDEAFF
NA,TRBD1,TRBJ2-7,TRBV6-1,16,TGTGCCAGCAGTGAAGGGACGAGACAGGGTCCCTACGAGCAGTACTTC,CASSEGTRQGPYEQYF